A selection of T cell receptor beta chains follows, all from one sample in a study of cytomegalovirus exposure and HLA in healthy donors. Clones were sequenced by immunoSEQ multiplex PCR, and TCRdb holds only the in-frame ones, with some missing. The sample records 150,000 to 200,000 clones, 65% to 75% being singletons. The sequenced sample was PBMCs. The source is a human donor in good health. Both conserved end residues are part of each CDR3. A D gene is named only where the DNA matches it firmly. Not every row has a clone size; where given, it reads once, few, many or a size class.

TRBJ1-4 NA TRBV18 NA TGTGCCAGCTCACCAATTAGTAGTAATGAAAAACTGTTTTTT CASSPISSNEKLFF
TRBJ2-1 NA TRBV5-1 few TGCGCCAGCAGCTACCGGGGCTACAATGAGCAGTTCTTC CASSYRGYNEQFF
TRBJ2-3 TRBD1 TRBV4-3 few TGCGCCAGCAGCCAGGACAGGGAAACAGATACGCAGTATTTT CASSQDRETDTQYF
TRBJ2-3 NA TRBV5-1 NA TGCGCCAGCAGCTTATTCGGGGGAAAAAGCACAGATACGCAGTATTTT CASSLFGGKSTDTQYF
TRBJ1-4 TRBD1 TRBV5-1 NA TGCGCCAGCAGCTCCGGACAGGTCCTAAAGGGGAAACTGTTTTTT CASSSGQVLKGKLFF
TRBJ2-7 TRBD2 TRBV27 NA TGTGCCAGCAGTTTTGGACTAGCTGGCGAGCAGTACTTC CASSFGLAGEQYF
TRBJ1-6 NA TRBV7-2 few TGTGCCAGCAGCTTAGGATTCAGGGTCCTCAGCTCCTATAATTCACCCCTCCACTTT CASSLGFRVLSSYNSPLHF
TRBJ2-1 NA TRBV4-3 NA TGCGCCAGCAGCCAAGATTCTCGTCGGGACAATGAGCAGTTCTTC CASSQDSRRDNEQFF
TRBJ2-7 NA TRBV6-1 NA TGTGCCAGCAGTCCCAGTACGTACTCCTACGAGCAGTACTTC CASSPSTYSYEQYF
TRBJ1-2 NA TRBV2 few TGTGCCAGCAGTCGTGACAGTTATGAGGGCTACACCTTC CASSRDSYEGYTF
TRBJ2-1 NA TRBV7-2 few TGTGCCAGCAGACCCGCCCAGGGGTCCTACAATGAGCAGTTCTTC CASRPAQGSYNEQFF
TRBJ1-4 NA TRBV30 NA TGTGCCTGGAGTAAAAATAGTTTGGAAAAACTGTTTTTT CAWSKNSLEKLFF
TRBJ2-7 TRBD1 TRBV2 NA TGTGCCAGCAGTGACAGGACAGGGAATGGCGAGCAGTACTTC CASSDRTGNGEQYF
TRBJ1-5 NA TRBV7-9 NA TGTGCCAGCAGCTTACGGAGCAATCAGCCCCAGCATTTT CASSLRSNQPQHF
TRBJ1-1 NA TRBV6-5 NA TGTGCCAGCAGTTATAACAGGGCGAGAACTGAAGCTTTCTTT CASSYNRARTEAFF
TRBJ2-7 TRBD1 TRBV9 NA TGTGCCAGCAGCGTAGGACAGGGAGCCTACGAGCAGTACTTC CASSVGQGAYEQYF
TRBJ2-7 TRBD1 TRBV7-9 NA TGTGCCAGCAGCTTAGAGCAGGGGGCTTCCTACGAGCAGTACTTC CASSLEQGASYEQYF
TRBJ2-7 NA TRBV18 few TGTGCCAGCTCAGAGACCTGGAGAGCCTACGAGCAGTACTTC CASSETWRAYEQYF
TRBJ2-7 NA TRBV6-4 NA TGTGCCAGCAGTGAGTGGGGGGGGCCCTACGAGCAGTACTTC CASSEWGGPYEQYF
TRBJ1-4 TRBD1 TRBV4-3 NA TGCGCCAGCAGCCCGGACAGGGTGGGGAGGGAAAAACTGTTTTTT CASSPDRVGREKLFF
TRBJ1-2 NA TRBV18 few TGTGCCAGCTCACGTCCCGGACAAACCCTTAACTATGGCTACACCTTC CASSRPGQTLNYGYTF
TRBJ1-1 NA TRBV5-6 NA TGTGCCAGCAGCTTTTATTCCCAACAGACCTCTGAAGCTTTCTTT CASSFYSQQTSEAFF
TRBJ2-1 TRBD2 TRBV6-5 few TGTGCCAGCAGTTACTCCGGACTAGCCGGTTTAGATGAGCAGTTCTTC CASSYSGLAGLDEQFF
TRBJ2-3 TRBD2 TRBV7-3 NA TGTGCCAGCAGAGCGGGGGGCAGCACAGATACGCAGTATTTT CASRAGGSTDTQYF
TRBJ2-7 TRBD2 TRBV5-1 once TGCGCCAGCAGCCAGACTAGCGCTTCCTACGAGCAGTACTTC CASSQTSASYEQYF
TRBJ1-1 TRBD1 TRBV27 NA TGTGCCAGCAGTTCCCAACAGGGGACTGAAGCTTTCTTT CASSSQQGTEAFF